The TCR beta chain under discussion was sequenced for a study of T cells in Graves' hyperthyroidism and ophthalmopathy. The table lists this clonotype with many counts. Its antigen is not known. Disease duration was under 3 months in the ophthalmopathy patients, who also had a Clinical Activity Score of at least 3 and a NOSPECS grade of at least 4. Diagnosis rested on symptoms, serum thyroxine and TRAb, thyroid ultrasound, and orbital computed tomography. Study observations and caveats: Expanded thyroid clonotypes (above 0.001) were mostly also found in blood.

The source material, RNA transcripts, was used to amplify TCR beta CDR3 regions. First-round RT-PCR targeting the TCR CDR3 was performed with the HTBI primer set. From the multiplex PCR reads, TCRdb called clonotypes with MiXCR, one entry per CDR3 protein. Here the sample spans some 570,000 distinct CDR3 sequences, 13% to 15% being singletons. Germline CDR1 and CDR2: SNHLY and FYNNEI. This CDR3 spans 17 amino acids. V lost 4 bases to trimming and J lost 1 base; unmatched junction nucleotides: 7. The clonotype was recovered from a woman between 18 and 29 years old with Graves' ophthalmopathy. The chain recombines TRBV2 with TRBJ2-5, with 12 bases that match TRBD2. Sequences were obtained from blood. For the CDR3, the DNA is TGTGCCAGCAGTGCGGGACTAGCGGGCATTTCCCAAGAGACCCAGTACTTC. Translating gives CASSAGLAGISQETQYF.